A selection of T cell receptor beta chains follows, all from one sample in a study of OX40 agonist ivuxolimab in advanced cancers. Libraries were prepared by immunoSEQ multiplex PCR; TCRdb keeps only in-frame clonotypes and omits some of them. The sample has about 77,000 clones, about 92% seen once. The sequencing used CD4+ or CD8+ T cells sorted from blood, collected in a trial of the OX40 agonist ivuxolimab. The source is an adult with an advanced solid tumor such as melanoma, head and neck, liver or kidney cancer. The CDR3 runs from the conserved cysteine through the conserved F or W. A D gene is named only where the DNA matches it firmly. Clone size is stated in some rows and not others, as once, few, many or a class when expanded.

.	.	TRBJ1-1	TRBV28	CASRRTDENTEAFF	TGTGCCAGCAGAAGGACGGATGAGAACACTGAAGCTTTCTTT
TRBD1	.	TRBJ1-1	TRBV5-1	CAGRQGPNTEAFF	TGCGCCGGTAGACAGGGTCCGAACACTGAAGCTTTCTTT
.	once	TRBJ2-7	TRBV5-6	CASSFGSYEQYF	TGTGCCAGCAGCTTTGGTAGCTACGAGCAGTACTTC
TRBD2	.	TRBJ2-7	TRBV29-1	CSVGLAGDEQYF	TGCAGCGTTGGACTAGCGGGAGACGAGCAGTACTTC
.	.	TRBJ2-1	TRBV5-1	CASSLGAAGAAGRSSYNEQFF	TGCGCCAGCAGCTTGGGGGCTGCTGGTGCGGCGGGCCGAAGCTCCTACAATGAGCAGTTCTTC
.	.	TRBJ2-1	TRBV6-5	CASSYSLSSYNEQFF	TGTGCCAGCAGTTACTCGTTAAGCTCCTACAATGAGCAGTTCTTC
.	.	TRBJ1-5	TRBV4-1	CASSHPQVQPQHF	TGCGCCAGCAGCCATCCCCAGGTCCAGCCCCAGCATTTT
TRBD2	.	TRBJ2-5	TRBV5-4	CASSPRTSGETQYF	TGTGCCAGCAGCCCCCGGACTAGCGGAGAGACCCAGTACTTC
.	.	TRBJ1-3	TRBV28	CASSFSGTSGNTIYF	TGTGCCAGCAGTTTCTCGGGGACCTCTGGAAACACCATATATTTT
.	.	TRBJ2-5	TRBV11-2	CASSQTRTLGTQYF	TGTGCCAGCAGCCAAACCCGGACACTCGGGACCCAGTACTTC
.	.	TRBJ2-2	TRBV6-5	CASRTGGPNTGELFF	TGTGCCAGCAGGACGGGGGGCCCTAACACCGGGGAGCTGTTTTTT
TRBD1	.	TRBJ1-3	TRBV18	CASSFDRDDTIYF	TGTGCCAGCTCGTTCGACAGGGACGACACCATATATTTT
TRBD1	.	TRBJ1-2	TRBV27	CASSPRAGTGVSYGYTF	TGTGCCAGCAGTCCCCGAGCAGGGACAGGGGTTTCATATGGCTACACCTTC
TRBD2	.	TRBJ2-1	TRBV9	CASSVGSGRADEQFF	TGTGCCAGCAGCGTAGGTAGCGGGAGGGCGGATGAGCAGTTCTTC
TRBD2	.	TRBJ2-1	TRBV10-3	CAIRGTSGRGGNEQFF	TGTGCCATCAGGGGGACTAGCGGGAGAGGGGGAAATGAGCAGTTCTTC
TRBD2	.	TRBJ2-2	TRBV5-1	CASSSGTSGTRELFF	TGCGCCAGCAGTTCCGGGACTAGCGGGACGCGGGAGCTGTTTTTT
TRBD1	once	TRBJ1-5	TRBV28	CASSVQSFGQGVNSNQPQHF	TGTGCCAGCAGCGTACAAAGCTTCGGACAGGGGGTTAATAGCAATCAGCCCCAGCATTTT
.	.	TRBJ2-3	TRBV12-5	CASGEQGNPTDTQYF	TGTGCTAGTGGGGAACAGGGAAACCCCACAGATACGCAGTATTTT
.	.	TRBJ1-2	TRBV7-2	CASSLERGYTF	TGTGCCAGCAGCTTAGAACGCGGCTACACCTTC
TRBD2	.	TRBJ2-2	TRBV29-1	CSGGGLAGTGELFF	TGCAGCGGGGGGGGACTAGCGGGCACCGGGGAGCTGTTTTTT
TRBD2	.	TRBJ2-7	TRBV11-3	CASTPAGDTYEQYF	TGTGCCAGCACCCCAGCGGGAGACACCTACGAGCAGTACTTC
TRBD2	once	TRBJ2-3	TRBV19	CASAGGTDTQYF	TGTGCCAGCGCGGGAGGAACTGATACGCAGTATTTT
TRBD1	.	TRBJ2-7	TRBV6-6	CASSYSGQALIF	TGTGCCAGCAGTTACTCGGGACAGGCCCTTATCTTC
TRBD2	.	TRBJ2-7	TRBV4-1	CASAHSGSQVHEQYF	TGCGCCAGCGCCCATAGCGGGAGTCAAGTACACGAGCAGTACTTC
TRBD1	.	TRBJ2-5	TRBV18	CASSPPSGGTETQYF	TGTGCCAGCTCACCACCGTCAGGGGGCACCGAGACCCAGTACTTC
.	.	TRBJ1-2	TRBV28	CASSPLGRNYGYTF	TGTGCCAGCAGTCCATTAGGCAGGAACTATGGCTACACCTTC
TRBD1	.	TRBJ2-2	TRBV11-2	CASSSIRDRVGELFF	TGTGCCAGCAGCTCCATCCGGGACAGGGTCGGGGAGCTGTTTTTT
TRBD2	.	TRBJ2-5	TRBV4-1	CASSQVGSSGRAVWTQYF	TGCGCCAGCAGCCAAGTAGGATCTAGCGGGAGGGCAGTGTGGACCCAGTACTTC
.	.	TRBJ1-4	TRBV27	CASSLSRAPVTNEKLFF	TGTGCCAGCAGTTTATCGAGGGCTCCAGTCACTAATGAAAAACTGTTTTTT
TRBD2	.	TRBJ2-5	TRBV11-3	CASSLGVGGGKETQYF	TGTGCCAGCAGCCTAGGGGTTGGCGGGGGGAAAGAGACCCAGTACTTC
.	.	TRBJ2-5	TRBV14	CASSSRLKKGGETQYF	TGTGCCAGCAGCTCCCGACTTAAGAAAGGAGGGGAGACCCAGTACTTC
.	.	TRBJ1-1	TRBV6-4	CASSVRADTEAFF	TGTGCCAGCAGTGTTCGGGCCGACACTGAAGCTTTCTTT
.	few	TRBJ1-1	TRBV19	CASSTSRGTEAFF	TGTGCCAGTAGTACTTCACGGGGCACTGAAGCTTTCTTT
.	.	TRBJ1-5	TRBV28	CASRTALQPQHF	TGTGCCAGCAGGACGGCCCTCCAGCCCCAGCATTTT
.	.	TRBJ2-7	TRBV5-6	CASSFEGSYEQYF	TGTGCCAGCAGCTTTGAAGGGTCCTACGAGCAGTACTTC
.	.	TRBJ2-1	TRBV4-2	CASSQDLRVEGQSLIF	TGTGCCAGCAGCCAAGATTTAAGAGTGGAGGGACAATCTCTGATCTTC
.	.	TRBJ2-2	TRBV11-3	CASSLEPTTGELFF	TGTGCCAGCAGCTTAGAGCCTACCACCGGGGAGCTGTTTTTT
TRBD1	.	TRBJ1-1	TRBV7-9	CASSQDRGTEAFF	TGTGCCAGCAGCCAGGACAGGGGCACTGAAGCTTTCTTT
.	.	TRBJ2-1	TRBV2	CASSEVRASSYNEQFF	TGTGCCAGCAGTGAAGTCAGGGCGAGCTCCTACAATGAGCAGTTCTTC
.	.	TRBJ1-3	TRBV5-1	CASSLSGFSGNTIYF	TGCGCCAGCAGCTTGTCGGGATTCTCTGGAAACACCATATATTTT
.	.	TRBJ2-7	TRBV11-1	CASSLAFGVGEQYF	TGTGCCAGCAGCTTAGCCTTTGGGGTCGGTGAGCAGTACTTC
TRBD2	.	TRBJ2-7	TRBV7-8	CASILSSLAGYEQYF	TGTGCCAGCATCCTTAGTAGTCTAGCGGGATACGAGCAGTACTTC
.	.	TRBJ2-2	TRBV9	CASSSEAGELFF	TGTGCCAGCAGCTCCGAAGCCGGGGAGCTGTTTTTT
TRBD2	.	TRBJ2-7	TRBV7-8	CASSLVSGRYEQYF	TGTGCCAGCAGCTTAGTTAGCGGGAGGTACGAGCAGTACTTC
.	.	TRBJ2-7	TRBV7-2	CASSSDTGLEQYF	TGTGCCAGCAGCTCGGATACAGGGCTCGAGCAGTACTTC
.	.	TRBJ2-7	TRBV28	CASSLGNPYEQYF	TGTGCCAGCAGTTTAGGAAACCCCTACGAGCAGTACTTC
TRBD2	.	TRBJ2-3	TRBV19	CASSSPSRLAASTDTQYF	TGTGCCAGTAGTTCGCCCTCTAGACTAGCGGCTAGCACAGATACGCAGTATTTT
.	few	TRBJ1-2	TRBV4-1	CASTQRLSGTEYGYTF	TGCGCCAGCACACAGAGATTATCCGGGACCGAATATGGCTACACCTTC
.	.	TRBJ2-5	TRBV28	CASSLFQGGKTQYF	TGTGCCAGCAGTTTATTTCAGGGTGGGAAGACCCAGTACTTC
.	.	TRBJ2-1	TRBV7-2	CATRGGSSSYNEQFF	TGTGCCACCAGGGGGGGCTCTAGCTCCTACAATGAGCAGTTCTTC
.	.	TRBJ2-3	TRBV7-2	CASSSNTDTQYF	TGTGCCAGCAGCAGTAACACAGATACGCAGTATTTT
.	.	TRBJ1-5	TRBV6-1	CASRQSNQPQHF	TGTGCCAGCAGACAGAGCAATCAGCCCCAGCATTTT
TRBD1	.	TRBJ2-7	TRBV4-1	CASSPRDRGPYEQYF	TGCGCCAGCAGCCCCAGAGACAGGGGACCCTACGAGCAGTACTTC
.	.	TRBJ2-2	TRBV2	CASSEQGTGELFF	TGTGCCAGCAGTGAACAGGGCACCGGGGAGCTGTTTTTT
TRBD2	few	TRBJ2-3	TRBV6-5	CASSYLAGGASDTQYF	TGTGCCAGCAGTTACCTAGCGGGAGGAGCTTCAGATACGCAGTATTTT
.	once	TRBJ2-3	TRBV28	CASMQETQYF	TGTGCCAGCATGCAGGAGACGCAGTATTTT
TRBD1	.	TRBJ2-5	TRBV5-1	CASSPTGKETQYF	TGCGCCAGCTCCCCGACAGGGAAAGAGACCCAGTACTTC
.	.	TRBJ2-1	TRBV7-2	CASSSTGNNEQFF	TGTGCCAGCAGCTCGACAGGAAACAATGAGCAGTTCTTC
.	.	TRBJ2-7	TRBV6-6	CASSYQRAYEQYF	TGTGCCAGCAGTTACCAGCGGGCCTACGAGCAGTACTTC